The 21 T cell receptor beta chains reported below all come from one sample, sequenced in a study of regulatory T cells in long-lasting Graves disease. Specified time point: newly diagnosed GD, antithyroid drugs for less than 3 months. The TCR library was made from RNA that had been extracted from PBMCs in TRIzol. CDR3 regions were amplified by Arm-PCR using iRepertoire HTBI primers to build TCR beta libraries. TCRdb reprocessed the multiplex PCR reads with MiXCR, giving one entry per CDR3 protein. Here the sample spans about 530,000 distinct CDR3 sequences, about 16% being singletons. These data also featured in a second study, about T cells in Graves' hyperthyroidism and ophthalmopathy.

Material: peripheral blood mononuclear cells (PBMCs), obtained at new diagnosis, from a patient treated with antithyroid drugs. These receptors all come from a woman aged 35-60 years with Graves disease.

The V gene is TRBV20-1, the J gene TRBJ1-3; a weak D match, TRBD1 (6 bases). Trimming removed 3 bases from V and 0 bases from J, with 15 bases in between. This CDR3 region has 16 residues. CDR1 is DFQATT and CDR2 is SNEGSKA in the germline V gene (reference sequence). The CDR3 DNA reads TGCAGTGCTAGGGTTCTCGAACAGGGCTCTGGAAACACCATATATTTT. Its translation: CSARVLEQGSGNTIYF.

This clonotype was seen at least ten times. The chain carries TRBV4-1 and TRBJ2-3; D perhaps matches TRBD1 (5 bases). The V gene's germline CDR1 is MGHRA and CDR2 YSYEKL. V lost 0 bases to trimming and J lost 1 base, with 11 bases between them. The CDR3 is 16 amino acids. Written as DNA, the CDR3 is TGCGCCAGCAGCCAAGATGGAATCAGGGGCACAGATACGCAGTATTTT. Residues: CASSQDGIRGTDTQYF.

V is TRBV3-1 and J is TRBJ1-2; 8 positions agree with TRBD1. Germline CDR1 and CDR2: LGHDT and YNNKEL (reference sequence). Trimming removed 1 base from V and 7 bases from J; junction bases left unmatched: 20. The CDR3 covers 19 residues. CDR3 bases: TGTGCCAGCAGCCAAGGACTGTCGACAGGGGCCGGATTCCTAGGTGGCTACACCTTC. Translated, it gives CASSQGLSTGAGFLGGYTF. The variable domain in full, completed from reference TRBV3-1 and TRBJ1-2, reads DTAVSQTPKYLVTQMGNDKSIKCEQNLGHDTMYWYKQDSKKFLKIMFSYNNKELIINETVPNRFSPKSPDKAHLNLHINSLELGDSAVYFCASSQGLSTGAGFLGGYTFGSGTRLTVV.

This clonotype was recorded at least ten times. This chain uses TRBV2 with TRBJ2-1, with a weak D call TRBD1 (6 bases). The CDR3 extends over 15 amino acids. V was clipped by 4 bases and J by 2 bases, with 12 bases between them. Germline V CDR1 and CDR2: SNHLY, FYNNEI. The CDR3 loop reads CASSVGRGAYNEQFF. The DNA for the CDR3 is TGTGCCAGCAGTGTAGGCAGGGGAGCCTACAATGAGCAGTTCTTC.

As DNA, the CDR3 is TGCAGTGCTCCATGGTTGGGCGGGGGGGCCGCAGATACGCAGTATTTT. Translated, it gives CSAPWLGGGAADTQYF. The chain has TRBV20-1 and TRBJ2-3, with 9 nucleotides matching TRBD2. V shed 5 bases and J 4 bases; nucleotides not matched to a gene: 13. The germline CDR1 and CDR2 sequences are DFQATT and SNEGSKA (reference sequence). This CDR3 has 16 residues.

V and J are TRBV6-2 or TRBV6-3 and TRBJ2-2, with 8 bases aligning to TRBD2. Looked up from germline, CDR1 is MNHEY and CDR2 is SVGEGT. The CDR3 runs 15 residues. The V gene end was trimmed by 2 bases and the J gene end by 8 bases; junction bases not matched to a gene: 7. CDR3 residues: CASSYRGGGRGELFF. CDR3 DNA sequence: TGTGCCAGCAGTTACCGGGGCGGGGGGAGAGGGGAGCTGTTTTTT.

This clonotype appeared a few times. This chain links TRBV12-3 or TRBV12-4 with TRBJ1-5; a weak D match, TRBD1 (6 bases). The CDR3 length is 15 residues. V lost 2 bases and J 1 base, leaving 9 bases between the germline ends. The CDR3: CASSLRRGSNQPQHF. Written as DNA, the CDR3 is TGTGCCAGCAGTTTAAGAAGGGGGAGCAATCAGCCCCAGCATTTT.

V gene TRBV5-1 combines with J gene TRBJ2-1; 14 nucleotides match TRBD2. Germline lookup yields CDR1 SGHRS and CDR2 YFSETQ. The V and J ends lost 4 bases and 0 bases, in that order; junction bases with no gene match: 6. The length of the CDR3 is 18 residues. CDR3 nucleotide sequence: TGCGCCAGCAGCCAGGGACTAGCGGGGGCGAGCTCCTACAATGAGCAGTTCTTC. Its translation is CASSQGLAGASSYNEQFF.

The chain couples TRBV30 to TRBJ1-3; TRBD1 is a possible D gene (5 bases). The germline gives CDR1 GTSNPN, CDR2 SVGIG (reference sequence). V was trimmed by 5 bases and J by 1 base, leaving 9 bases between them. The CDR3 runs to 13 residues. In DNA, the CDR3 is TGTGCCTGGGACCGGACATCTGGAAACACCATATATTTT. Its protein is CAWDRTSGNTIYF.

Only one count was recorded for this clonotype. The junction differs from germline at one of its ends, possibly a read error. The chain joins TRBV9 to TRBJ2-7; no clear D. CDR3 length: 11 residues. Germline loops: CDR1 SGDLS, CDR2 YYNGEE. CDR3 sequence reads: CASSALYGQYF. Written as DNA, the CDR3 is TGTGCCAGCAGCGCCCTCTACGGGCAGTACTTC.

This clonotype was found a few times. The gene calls are TRBV5-1 and TRBJ2-7, with TRBD2 matching over 10 bases. The CDR3 is made up of 16 amino acids. Germline V CDR1 and CDR2: SGHRS, YFSETQ. J gave up 6 bases and V 4 bases, and 13 bases lay outside the gene matches. The CDR3: CASSLGEAGGPGEQYF. The CDR3 nucleotides are TGCGCCAGCAGCCTCGGGGAAGCGGGGGGGCCCGGCGAGCAGTACTTC.

The count of this clonotype is one. The chain is built from TRBV7-8 and TRBJ1-6; D remains ambiguous. The CDR3 length is 14 residues. Trimming shortened V by 0 bases and J by 7 bases, and 7 bases separated the two germline ends. The germline CDR1 and CDR2 sequences are SGHVS and FQNEAQ. This chain's CDR3 is CASSLAPANSPLHF. For the CDR3, the DNA is TGTGCCAGCAGCTTAGCACCTGCGAATTCACCCCTCCACTTT.

This clonotype was seen ten or more times. J is TRBJ1-6 and V is TRBV7-9, with D maybe TRBD1 (5 bases). This CDR3 spans 18 amino acids. V gave up 5 bases and J gave up 1 base, with 18 bases separating them. The germline V gene encodes CDR1 SEHNR and CDR2 FQNEAQ (reference sequence). CDR3 sequence (DNA): TGTGCCAGCAGCGAGCGCTCCGGGGGGGAGTCCTATAATTCACCCCTCCACTTT. It yields the protein CASSERSGGESYNSPLHF.

Concerning this clonotype: This may be a read error, as it is one base from a much larger clone. The rearrangement joins TRBV11-1 to TRBJ2-3; the D is unclear. The DNA matches TRBJ2-7 better at its end, which makes the J call doubtful. The germline CDR1 and CDR2 sequences are SGHAT and FQDESV (reference sequence). The CDR3 has 14 amino acids. The CDR3: CASSSAMGTYEQYF. The CDR3 DNA reads as TGTGCCAGCAGCTCAGCGATGGGCACCTACGAGCAGTACTTC.

Turning to this clonotype: Possible read error: a much larger clone is one base away. V gene TRBV3-1 combines with J gene TRBJ1-2; 8 bases align to TRBD1. The CDR3 covers 14 residues. CDR1 and CDR2 from the germline V gene are LGHDT and YNNKEL (reference sequence). CDR3 protein: CASGQARTGHGYTF. The DNA for the CDR3 is TGTGCCAGCGGCCAAGCCCGGACAGGGCATGGCTACACCTTC. The whole variable domain, filled in from reference TRBV3-1 and TRBJ1-2, reads DTAVSQTPKYLVTQMGNDKSIKCEQNLGHDTMYWYKQDSKKFLKIMFSYNNKELIINETVPNRFSPKSPDKAHLNLHINSLELGDSAVYFCASGQARTGHGYTFGSGTRLTVV.

Note on this clonotype: Germline is not matched at one junction end, which may reflect a read error. CDR3 in amino acids: CASSFGRGRYSPPHF. The DNA for the CDR3 is TGTGCCAGCAGTTTTGGGCGGGGGAGGTATTCACCCCCCCACTTT. The rearrangement joins TRBV28 to TRBJ1-6, with D possibly matching TRBD1 (5 bases). CDR3 size: 15 residues. CDR1 and CDR2 from the germline V gene are MDHEN and SYDVKM.

The sample holds many counts of this clonotype. The J gene is TRBJ2-5, the V gene TRBV20-1; the match to TRBD2 covers 12 bases. V lost 5 bases, J lost 3 bases, and 4 bases stayed unmatched. This CDR3 comprises 14 residues. Germline CDR1 reads DFQATT; CDR2 reads SNEGSKA (reference sequence). In nucleotides, the CDR3 is TGCAGTGCTGCACGACTAGCGGGGGAAGAGACCCAGTACTTC. This codes for CSAARLAGEETQYF.

In its sample, this clonotype was seen many times. This sequence joins TRBV11-2 and TRBJ2-7; D may be TRBD1 or TRBD2 (5 bases each). Trimming took 4 bases from V and 2 from J, leaving 9 bases between them. Looked up from germline, CDR1 is SGHAT and CDR2 is FQNNGV. The CDR3 totals 13 residues. CDR3 bases: TGTGCCAGCAGCTCCCCGGGGCCCTACGAGCAGTACTTC. It codes for CASSSPGPYEQYF.

In its sample, this clonotype was seen many times. This rearrangement joins TRBV3-1 to TRBJ1-5; no firm D call. From germline, CDR1 is LGHDT and CDR2 YNNKEL (reference sequence). There are 14 residues in the CDR3. The V end was cut by 2 bases, the J end by 4 bases, with 9 bases between. CDR3 coding DNA: TGTGCCAGCAGCCAATGGGGTGGGAATCAGCCCCAGCATTTT. Amino acid sequence: CASSQWGGNQPQHF.

Ten or more counts support this clonotype. This chain joins TRBV6-2 or TRBV6-3 and TRBJ1-1; D uncertain. CDR1 is MNHEY and CDR2 is SVGEGT in the germline V gene. Between the trimmed V and J ends, which lost 4 bases and 4 bases, there was a span of 4 bases. This CDR3 contains 11 residues. The DNA for the CDR3 is TGTGCCAGCAGTTTCCCCACTGAAGCTTTCTTT. Protein: CASSFPTEAFF.

A word on this clonotype: This may be a read error, as it is one base from a much larger clone. The chain carries TRBV28 and TRBJ1-4, with D possibly being TRBD1 (6 bases). Trimming took off 3 bases at V and 6 bases at J, with 11 bases between the two ends. Germline assignment: CDR1 MDHEN and CDR2 SYDVKM. The CDR3 is made up of 14 amino acids. The CDR3 nucleotides read TGTGCCAGCAGTTTGGGGACAAGGTATGAAAAACTGTTTTTT. Encoded protein: CASSLGTRYEKLFF. The full variable domain, in which reference TRBV28 and TRBJ1-4 provide the parts outside the CDR3, is DVKVTQSSRYLVKRTGEKVFLECVQDMDHENMFWYRQDPGLGLRLIYFSYDVKMKEKGDIPEGYSVSREKKERFSLILESASTNQTSMYLCASSLGTRYEKLFFGSGTQLSVL.